What follows is one T cell receptor (beta chain) and its context. The assay was immunoSEQ multiplex PCR, and TCRdb's table has in-frame clones only and misses some. The sample records about 61,000 clones, about 96% being singletons. These data originate in a study of technical replicates of blood from a few donors. Germline lookup yields CDR1 SNHLY and CDR2 FYNNEI. CDR3 length: 13 amino acids. The junction had 7 bases not matched to a gene; V was cut back by 4 bases and J by 8 bases. The sequenced material came from T cells isolated from PBMCs. The V and J genes are TRBV2 and TRBJ1-2, with 7 nucleotides matching TRBD1. This TCR was recovered from a human donor in good health. The DNA of the CDR3 is TGTGCCAGCAGTGTGGGACAGACTGAGGGCTACACCTTC. This translates into CASSVGQTEGYTF. Full variable domain (outside the CDR3, taken from reference TRBV2 and TRBJ1-2): EPEVTQTPSHQVTQMGQEVILRCVPISNHLYFYWYRQILGQKVEFLVSFYNNEISEKSEIFDDQFSVERPDGSNFTLKIRSTKLEDSAMYFCASSVGQTEGYTFGSGTRLTVV.